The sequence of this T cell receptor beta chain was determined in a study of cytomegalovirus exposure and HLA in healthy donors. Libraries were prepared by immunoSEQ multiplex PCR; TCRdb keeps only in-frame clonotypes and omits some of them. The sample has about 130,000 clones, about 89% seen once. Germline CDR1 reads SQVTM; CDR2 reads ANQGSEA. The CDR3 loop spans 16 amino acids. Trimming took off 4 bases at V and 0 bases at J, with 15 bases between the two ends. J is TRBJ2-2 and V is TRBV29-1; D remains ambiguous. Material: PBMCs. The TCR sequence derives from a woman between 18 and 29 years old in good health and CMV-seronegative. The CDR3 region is CSVGTPGVTNTGELFF. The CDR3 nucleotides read TGCAGCGTTGGTACCCCAGGTGTAACGAACACCGGGGAGCTGTTTTTT.